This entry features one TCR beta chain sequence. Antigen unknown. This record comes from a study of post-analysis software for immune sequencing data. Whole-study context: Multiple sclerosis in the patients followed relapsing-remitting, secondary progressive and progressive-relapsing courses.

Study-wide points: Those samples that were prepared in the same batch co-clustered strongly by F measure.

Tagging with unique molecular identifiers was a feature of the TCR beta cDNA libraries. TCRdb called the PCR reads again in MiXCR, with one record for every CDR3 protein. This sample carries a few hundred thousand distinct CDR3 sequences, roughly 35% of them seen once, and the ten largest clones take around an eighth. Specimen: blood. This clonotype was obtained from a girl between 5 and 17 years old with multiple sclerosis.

For the CDR3, the DNA is TGCAGTGCTAGAGACCCAGGGAGTCCTACGCAGTATTTT. The encoded protein is CSARDPGSPTQYF. V and J are TRBV20-1 and TRBJ2-3; D is perhaps TRBD1 or TRBD2 (5 bases each). The V end lost 0 bases, the J end lost 8 bases, and 12 bases lay between the germline ends. In germline, CDR1 is DFQATT, CDR2 SNEGSKA (reference sequence). The CDR3 is 13 residues long.